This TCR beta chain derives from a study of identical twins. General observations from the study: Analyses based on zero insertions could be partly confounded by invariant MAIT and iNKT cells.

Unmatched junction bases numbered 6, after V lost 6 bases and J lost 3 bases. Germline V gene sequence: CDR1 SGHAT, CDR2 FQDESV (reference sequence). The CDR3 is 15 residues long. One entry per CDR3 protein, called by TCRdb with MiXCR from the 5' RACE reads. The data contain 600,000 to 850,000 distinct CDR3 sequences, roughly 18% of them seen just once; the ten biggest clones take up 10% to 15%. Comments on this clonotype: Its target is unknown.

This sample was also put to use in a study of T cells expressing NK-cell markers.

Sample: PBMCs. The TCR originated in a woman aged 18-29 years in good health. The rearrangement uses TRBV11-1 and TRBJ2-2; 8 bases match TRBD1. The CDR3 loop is CASRRQGQDTGELFF. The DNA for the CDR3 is TGTGCCAGCAGACGACAGGGGCAAGACACCGGGGAGCTGTTTTTT.